These 10 T cell receptor beta chains were all obtained from the same sample, sequenced in a study of CD8+ T cells in alopecia areata (dated by TCRdb to the late 2010s). The treatment or condition label for this specimen denotes: oral pan-JAK inhibitor, 5-10 mg twice daily. Library preparation was by the immunoSEQ multiplex PCR assay. RNA was extracted from all samples and reverse transcribed into cDNA, which served as template for TCR sequencing. Entries here come from immuneACCESS through TCRdb and include only in-frame sequences with V and J called. Some clones fail to appear in such tables; in the studies checked, an unresolved V gene covers under half of the shortfall, and the cause of the remainder is unknown. The sample data list about 210,000 clones, and approximately 65% of these were observed just once. 1.2% of the sample goes to the ten largest clones. The sequenced sample was CD4+ T cells sorted from blood, obtained at week 44, from a patient treated with tofacitinib. The source of these receptors is a human donor with alopecia areata.

In its sample, this clone was seen once. This chain joins TRBV27 and TRBJ1-2; 9 bases map to TRBD1. Germline V lookup: CDR1 MNHEY, CDR2 SMNVEV (reference sequence). The CDR3 extends over 15 amino acids. The J segment lost 0 bases and the V segment lost 5 bases, leaving 4 bases of the junction unmatched. CDR3 loop: CASSPGQGTNYGYTF. The CDR3 DNA reads as TGTGCCAGCAGTCCGGGACAGGGAACTAACTATGGCTACACCTTC.

The rearrangement links TRBV7-2 to TRBJ1-5, with a possible D match to TRBD1 (5 bases). The CDR3 totals 15 residues. Trimming removed 1 base at V and 11 bases at J, with 18 bases between. Germline lookup yields CDR1 SGHTA and CDR2 FQGNSA. The CDR3 DNA is TGTGCCAGCAGCTTAGTTTTTGGCCCGGGGGAGGCCCAGCATTTT. This sequence encodes CASSLVFGPGEAQHF. The complete variable domain, with remaining parts taken from reference TRBV7-2 and TRBJ1-5, reads GAGVSQSPSNKVTEKGKDVELRCDPISGHTALYWYRQSLGQGLEFLIYFQGNSAPDKSGLPSDRFSAERTGGSVSTLTIQRTQQEDSAVYLCASSLVFGPGEAQHFGDGTRLSIL.

This clone has more than one count but fewer than ten. The CDR3 DNA reads as TGCAGCGGGGGTGACCTAGAAACTAACTATGGCTACACCTTC. Translation gives CSGGDLETNYGYTF. The chain combines TRBV29-1 with TRBJ1-2; D uncertain. The CDR3 has 14 amino acids. CDR1 and CDR2 (germline): SQVTM, ANQGSEA. Trimming removed 7 bases at V and 0 bases at J, with 15 bases between. Full variable domain (remainder filled in from reference TRBV29-1 and TRBJ1-2): SAVISQKPSRDICQRGTSLTIQCQVDSQVTMMFWYRQQPGQSLTLIATANQGSEATYESGFVIDKFPISRPNLTFSTLTVSNMSPEDSSIYLCSGGDLETNYGYTFGSGTRLTVV.

V usage is TRBV7-9 and J usage is TRBJ1-2, with 9 bases lining up with TRBD1. Germline V CDR1 and CDR2: SEHNR, FQNEAQ (reference sequence). V lost 5 bases, J lost 10 bases, and 5 bases stayed unmatched. CDR3 size: 12 residues. CDR3 in DNA: TGTGCCAGCAGCCGGGACAGGGAGGACTACACCTTC. Its protein product is CASSRDREDYTF.

Concerning this clone itself: The junction does not match germline at one end; this may be a read error. V and J are TRBV4-2 and TRBJ2-5, with D uncertain. Looked up from germline, CDR1 is LGHNA and CDR2 is YNFKEQ. CDR3 size: 10 residues. The CDR3 DNA reads TGTGCCAGCAGCCAAGAAACCCAGTACTTC. Residues: CASSQETQYF.

This chain links TRBV29-1 with TRBJ1-1, with D perhaps matching TRBD1 (6 bases). V dropped 4 bases and J dropped 0 bases, with 12 bases sitting between them. Germline V CDR1 and CDR2: SQVTM, ANQGSEA. CDR3 size: 14 residues. CDR3 DNA: TGCAGCGTTGCGGTTCAGGGGATGAACACTGAAGCTTTCTTT. Its protein product is CSVAVQGMNTEAFF. The full variable domain, its missing parts supplied by reference TRBV29-1 and TRBJ1-1, is SAVISQKPSRDICQRGTSLTIQCQVDSQVTMMFWYRQQPGQSLTLIATANQGSEATYESGFVIDKFPISRPNLTFSTLTVSNMSPEDSSIYLCSVAVQGMNTEAFFGQGTRLTVV.

This clone was seen once. The chain links TRBV6-1 to TRBJ1-1; the D is unclear. The germline V gene has CDR1 MNHNS and CDR2 SASEGT. This CDR3 comprises 15 residues. V lost 6 bases and J 7 bases, leaving 21 bases between the germline ends. The CDR3 DNA reads TGTGCCAGCAGCGCTAAGGTTCGGGAGACAAGTGAAGCTTTCTTT. Residues: CASSAKVRETSEAFF.

The chain uses TRBV4-2 and TRBJ2-1, with 8 bases aligning to TRBD2. The germline gives CDR1 LGHNA, CDR2 YNFKEQ. This CDR3 has 13 residues. V was pared by 1 base and J by 9 bases, with 2 bases of the junction left unmatched. The CDR3 nucleotides read TGTGCCAGCAGCCAAGCGGCGGGGGGTGAGCAGTTCTTC. Protein: CASSQAAGGEQFF.

The chain joins TRBV29-1 to TRBJ2-6; TRBD1 matches 7 bases. Germline V gene sequence: CDR1 SQVTM, CDR2 ANQGSEA. There are 17 residues in the CDR3. V shed 0 bases and J 0 bases; nucleotides not matched to a gene: 5. DNA for the CDR3: TGCAGCGTTGAAGATCGGACAGGTACCTCTGGGGCCAACGTCCTGACTTTC. Its translation is CSVEDRTGTSGANVLTF.

This chain links TRBV2 with TRBJ1-5; 10 bases are shared with TRBD1. The J segment lost 6 bases and the V segment lost 2 bases, leaving 4 bases of the junction unmatched. From germline, CDR1 is SNHLY and CDR2 FYNNEI. The CDR3 length is 15 residues. The DNA for the CDR3 is TGTGCCAGCAGTGAAAGGGGGACAGGGGTTCAGCCCCAGCATTTT. This encodes CASSERGTGVQPQHF. Complete variable domain (other parts from reference TRBV2 and TRBJ1-5): EPEVTQTPSHQVTQMGQEVILRCVPISNHLYFYWYRQILGQKVEFLVSFYNNEISEKSEIFDDQFSVERPDGSNFTLKIRSTKLEDSAMYFCASSERGTGVQPQHFGDGTRLSIL.